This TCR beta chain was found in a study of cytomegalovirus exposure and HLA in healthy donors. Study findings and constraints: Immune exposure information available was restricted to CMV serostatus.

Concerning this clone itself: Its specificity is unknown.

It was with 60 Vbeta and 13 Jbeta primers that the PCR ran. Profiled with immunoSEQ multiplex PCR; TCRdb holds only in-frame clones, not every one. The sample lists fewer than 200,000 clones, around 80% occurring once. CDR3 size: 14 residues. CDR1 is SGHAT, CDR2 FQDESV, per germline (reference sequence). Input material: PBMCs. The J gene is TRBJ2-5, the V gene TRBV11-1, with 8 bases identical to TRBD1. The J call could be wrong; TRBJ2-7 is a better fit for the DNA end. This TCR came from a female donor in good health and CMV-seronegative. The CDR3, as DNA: TGTGCCAGCAGGCGACAGGGGAGCTCCTACGAGCAGTACTTC. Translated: CASRRQGSSYEQYF.